Listed below are T cell receptor beta chains from one sample, sequenced in a study of T cells in localized non-small cell lung cancer. Method: immunoSEQ multiplex PCR; TCRdb's copy keeps in-frame clones and lacks some. The sample shows 35,000 to 45,000 clones, approximately 94% of them seen only once. Here the sequenced sample was peripheral blood, taken before any cancer treatment. Receptors were obtained from a female donor older than 55 with stage I lung adenocarcinoma. Both conserved end residues are part of each CDR3. The D gene is left open where the match is weak. Some rows have no size entry. The others give once, few or many, or a class for an expanded clone.

d_call j_call v_call clone_size cdr3_aa cdr3_nt
- TRBJ1-2 TRBV6-5 once CASSWRGSYGYTF TGTGCCAGTTCTTGGAGGGGCAGCTATGGCTACACCTTC
TRBD2 TRBJ2-5 TRBV11-2 - CASSLASGGGETQYF TGTGCCAGCAGCTTGGCAAGCGGGGGGGGAGAGACCCAGTACTTC
- TRBJ1-3 TRBV25-1 once CASSERARNTIYF TGTGCCAGCAGTGAAAGGGCTCGAAACACCATATATTTT
- TRBJ2-5 TRBV19 once CASSAGALETQYF TGTGCCAGTAGTGCTGGGGCCTTGGAGACCCAGTACTTC
- TRBJ1-5 TRBV6-4 - CASSAEKHQPQHF TGTGCCAGCAGCGCCGAGAAACATCAGCCCCAGCATTTT
- TRBJ2-3 TRBV6-4 few CASSDSDTDTQYF TGTGCCAGCAGTGACTCAGACACAGATACGCAGTATTTT
- TRBJ1-4 TRBV6-5 - CASSYQGPPDEKLFF TGTGCCAGCAGTTACCAGGGACCCCCGGATGAAAAACTGTTTTTT
- TRBJ2-3 TRBV5-1 - CASSFGGQTGSTDTQYF TGCGCCAGCAGCTTCGGGGGACAGACCGGGAGCACAGATACGCAGTATTTT
TRBD2 TRBJ2-1 TRBV5-8 - CASSWTSGGVYNEQFF TGTGCCAGCAGCTGGACTAGCGGGGGGGTATACAATGAGCAGTTCTTC
- TRBJ2-7 TRBV6-1 - CASGRGGTGTYEQYF TGTGCCAGCGGACGGGGGGGGACAGGGACCTACGAGCAGTACTTC
- TRBJ1-2 TRBV18 - CASSPVTGNSNYGYTF TGTGCCAGCTCCCCTGTTACAGGGAACTCTAACTATGGCTACACCTTC
TRBD1 TRBJ1-6 TRBV19 - CASSEPPGQNNSPLHF TGTGCCAGTAGTGAACCACCGGGACAGAACAATTCACCCCTCCACTTT
TRBD1 TRBJ1-3 TRBV29-1 - CSVGTGGSGNTIYF TGCAGCGTCGGAACAGGGGGGTCTGGAAACACCATATATTTT
- TRBJ1-5 TRBV7-2 - CASSWEGPQPQHF TGTGCCAGCAGCTGGGAGGGGCCTCAGCCCCAGCATTTT
TRBD2 TRBJ2-2 TRBV7-6 once CASSPWGEGTNTGELFF TGTGCCAGCAGCCCCTGGGGGGAGGGAACGAACACCGGGGAGCTGTTTTTT
- TRBJ1-5 TRBV6-5 - CASSSTLENQPQHF TGTGCCAGCAGTTCGACCCTGGAGAATCAGCCCCAGCATTTT
- TRBJ2-3 TRBV2 once CASSEDWGARTDTQYF TGTGCCAGCAGTGAAGATTGGGGGGCCCGCACAGATACGCAGTATTTT
TRBD2 TRBJ2-7 TRBV5-1 - CASSLRTGGGFNEQYF TGCGCCAGCAGCCTCCGGACGGGCGGGGGTTTCAACGAGCAGTACTTC
- TRBJ1-4 TRBV7-2 - CASSLGRGKLFF TGTGCCAGCAGCTTAGGCAGGGGAAAACTGTTTTTT
- TRBJ2-7 TRBV27 - CASSPATTYEQYF TGTGCCAGCAGTCCGGCAACAACTTACGAGCAGTACTTC
- TRBJ2-1 TRBV7-2 few CASSLARKNNEQFF TGTGCCAGCAGCTTAGCGAGGAAAAACAATGAGCAGTTCTTC
- TRBJ1-1 TRBV7-8 - CASSANMDTLNTEAFF TGTGCCAGCAGCGCGAATATGGACACATTGAACACTGAAGCTTTCTTT